The 8 T cell receptor beta chains presented below share a single source sample, sequenced in a study of blood T cell repertoires in COVID-19. The method was immunoSEQ multiplex PCR; TCRdb's version includes in-frame clones alone and lacks a portion of them. The table lists a few hundred thousand clones, approximately 91% of them singletons, with 6.5% to 8.5% in the top ten. Material: PBMCs or T cells enriched from blood (not recorded which). These receptors all come from a woman aged 55-69 years who had recovered from COVID-19.

In nucleotides, the CDR3 is TGCGCCAGCAGCAAGGGACAGGGCTACGAGCAGTACTTC. Translating it yields CASSKGQGYEQYF. This sequence joins TRBV4-1 and TRBJ2-7, with 9 bases identical to TRBD1. Unmatched junction bases numbered 2, after V lost 5 bases and J lost 3 bases. Looked up from germline, CDR1 is MGHRA and CDR2 is YSYEKL. This CDR3 comprises 13 residues.

This chain uses TRBV7-9 with TRBJ1-3, with 7 bases matching TRBD1. The CDR3 has 15 residues. V shed 5 bases and J 9 bases; nucleotides not matched to a gene: 13. CDR1 and CDR2 (germline): SEHNR, FQNEAQ (reference sequence). CDR3 in amino acids: CASSPATGTLGTIYF. CDR3 sequence (DNA): TGTGCCAGCAGCCCAGCGACAGGGACCCTTGGCACCATATATTTT.

The rearrangement uses TRBV5-1 and TRBJ1-5, with D perhaps TRBD1 (6 bases). Trimming took 5 bases from V and 2 from J, leaving 14 bases between them. The CDR3 sequence is 15 residues long. CDR1 and CDR2 (germline): SGHRS, YFSETQ. As DNA, the CDR3 is TGCGCCAGCAGTCCCGGGGACACCGGCAATCAGCCCCAGCATTTT. It translates to CASSPGDTGNQPQHF.

The rearrangement joins TRBV20-1 to TRBJ2-7; possible D gene TRBD1, 6 bases. The CDR3 is 13 amino acids. The V gene lost 3 bases and the J gene lost 3 bases, with 12 bases spanning the gap. CDR1 and CDR2 (germline): DFQATT, SNEGSKA (reference sequence). CDR3 residues: CSASGQNIYEQYF. DNA for the CDR3: TGCAGTGCTAGTGGACAGAATATCTACGAGCAGTACTTC.

The chain employs TRBV18 and TRBJ2-2; perhaps TRBD2 as D (6 bases). The V gene's germline CDR1 is KGHSH and CDR2 LQKENI. The CDR3 consists of 15 residues. Trimming shortened V by 3 bases and J by 1 base, and 9 bases separated the two germline ends. The CDR3 DNA follows: TGTGCCAGCTCACCCCGGAGGGAGAACACCGGGGAGCTGTTTTTT. Residues: CASSPRRENTGELFF.

V usage is TRBV2 and J usage is TRBJ1-5; D is possibly TRBD1 (6 bases). From germline, CDR1 is SNHLY and CDR2 FYNNEI. The ends were cut back, 6 bases at V and 0 bases at J, with 12 bases in the middle. The CDR3 extends over 15 amino acids. The CDR3 coding sequence is TGTGCCAGCAGGGAACAGGGCGGTAGCAATCAGCCCCAGCATTTT. Its translation is CASREQGGSNQPQHF. The full variable domain, rest sourced from reference TRBV2 and TRBJ1-5, is EPEVTQTPSHQVTQMGQEVILRCVPISNHLYFYWYRQILGQKVEFLVSFYNNEISEKSEIFDDQFSVERPDGSNFTLKIRSTKLEDSAMYFCASREQGGSNQPQHFGDGTRLSIL.

This clone is a singleton in its sample. This chain links TRBV6-5 with TRBJ2-5, with a weak D call TRBD2 (6 bases). Trimming took off 8 bases at V and 3 bases at J, with 13 bases between the two ends. The germline gives CDR1 MNHEY, CDR2 SVGAGI. CDR3 size: 13 residues. In DNA form, the CDR3 reads TGTGCCAGCGAGGGACTGACAAAAGAGACCCAGTACTTC. Its protein is CASEGLTKETQYF.

The chain is built from TRBV15 and TRBJ2-7; 9 nucleotides agree with TRBD2. CDR3 length equals 14 residues. The germline V gene has CDR1 LNHNV and CDR2 YYDKDF (reference sequence). V lost 4 bases and J lost 11; bases outside the gene matches: 12. This chain's CDR3 is CATSIVQREAPEYF. In DNA, the CDR3 is TGTGCCACCAGCATCGTCCAGCGGGAGGCCCCGGAGTACTTC. The variable domain in full, completed from reference TRBV15 and TRBJ2-7, reads DAMVIQNPRYQVTQFGKPVTLSCSQTLNHNVMYWYQQKSSQAPKLLFHYYDKDFNNEADTPDNFQSRRPNTSFCFLDIRSPGLGDTAMYLCATSIVQREAPEYFGPGTRLTVT.